The 21 T cell receptor beta chains below were found in one sample sequenced in a study of PD-1 blockade in classical Hodgkin lymphoma. The protocol was immunoSEQ multiplex PCR, while the TCRdb copy is restricted to in-frame clones and leaves out a portion. The sample includes 25,000 to 30,000 clones, around four fifths of them seen just once. Each patient's relapse followed autologous stem cell transplantation, and brentuximab vedotin exposure varied. The sample was peripheral blood mononuclear cells (PBMCs), taken before the second cycle of nivolumab. The receptors here all came from a human donor with classical Hodgkin lymphoma.

This chain connects TRBV5-1 to TRBJ1-2; D might be TRBD1 (6 bases). Deletions cut 3 bases from V and 0 bases from J, with 15 bases between. This CDR3 is 16 amino acids long. The V gene's germline CDR1 is SGHRS and CDR2 YFSETQ. In DNA form, the CDR3 reads TGCGCCAGCAGCTCGGGACACGGACAAGCTAACTATGGCTACACCTTC. This encodes CASSSGHGQANYGYTF.

This chain joins TRBV28 and TRBJ2-7; 11 bases map to TRBD2. Trimming took 5 bases from V and 2 from J; bases not matched to a gene: 8. CDR1 and CDR2 from the germline V gene are MDHEN and SYDVKM. This CDR3 has 16 amino acids. CDR3 DNA: TGTGCCAGCAGTCCCGGGGCTAGCGGGGGGACCTACGAGCAGTACTTC. As protein: CASSPGASGGTYEQYF.

The chain recombines TRBV7-9 with TRBJ1-2; D remains unclear. The CDR3 contains 14 residues. Trimming removed 5 bases from V and 8 bases from J, with 18 bases in between. Germline V gene lookup returns CDR1 SEHNR and CDR2 FQNEAQ (reference sequence). Written as DNA, the CDR3 is TGTGCCAGCAGCGGGAGCTATAGGACTGAGGGCTACACCTTC. Protein: CASSGSYRTEGYTF.

This chain links TRBV11-3 with TRBJ2-1; either TRBD1 or TRBD2 may fit D (5 bases each). This CDR3 has 12 amino acids. V was cut by 1 base and J by 11 bases, with 9 bases left in between. Germline CDR1 is SGHNT and CDR2 is YENEEA. CDR3 nucleotides: TGTGCCAGCAGCTTAGTTCGGGGACAGCAGTTCTTC. It yields the protein CASSLVRGQQFF.

V usage is TRBV7-2 and J usage is TRBJ2-6; D remains ambiguous. Looked up from germline, CDR1 is SGHTA and CDR2 is FQGNSA. V lost 1 base and J lost 6, with 4 bases in between. The CDR3 spans 13 residues. The CDR3 sequence is CASSLGVANVLTF. In nucleotides, the CDR3 is TGTGCCAGCAGCTTAGGTGTGGCCAACGTCCTGACTTTC.

The chain recombines TRBV4-1 with TRBJ2-3; 10 bases match TRBD2. The CDR3 contains 19 residues. After removal of 4 bases from V and 0 bases from J, the junction contained 13 bases not matched to a gene. Germline V lookup: CDR1 MGHRA, CDR2 YSYEKL. The CDR3, as DNA: TGCGCCAGCAGCCCGATTGGAGCGGGAGGGCGTACTAGCACAGATACGCAGTATTTT. Translation: CASSPIGAGGRTSTDTQYF.

The chain carries TRBV5-4 and TRBJ1-2; possible D gene TRBD1, 5 bases. The CDR3 runs 13 residues. Trimming took off 4 bases at V and 4 bases at J, with 11 bases between the two ends. CDR1 SGHNT and CDR2 YYREEE come from the germline V gene (reference sequence). CDR3 DNA: TGTGCCAGCAGCCCGGGACGGCTCTATGGCTACACCTTC. Its translation is CASSPGRLYGYTF.

The chain links TRBV5-6 to TRBJ2-7; no reliable D call. V dropped 3 bases and J dropped 0 bases, with 13 bases sitting between them. In germline, CDR1 is SGHDT, CDR2 YYEEEE. The CDR3 contains 15 residues. CDR3 sequence reads: CASSSYPGSSYEQYV. The CDR3 region has the DNA TGTGCCAGCAGCTCCTACCCCGGTAGCTCCTACGAGCAGTACGTC.

This CDR3 is CASSLQRNTEAFF. In DNA form, the CDR3 reads TGTGCCAGCTCACTACAGCGGAACACTGAAGCTTTCTTT. The chain is built from TRBV18 and TRBJ1-1; D gene unclear. The V gene lost 4 bases and the J gene lost 1 base, with 7 bases spanning the gap. The CDR3 consists of 13 residues. Germline V gives CDR1 KGHSH, CDR2 LQKENI.

This sequence joins TRBV13 and TRBJ1-2; D call uncertain. V lost 2 bases and J 8 bases, leaving 9 bases between the germline ends. The CDR3 covers 12 residues. In germline, CDR1 is PRHDT, CDR2 FYEKMQ (reference sequence). The CDR3 bases are TGTGCCAGCAGCTTATCCGGTAGAGGCTACACCTTC. This gives the protein CASSLSGRGYTF.

The V call is TRBV27, the J call TRBJ1-1, with D maybe TRBD1 (5 bases). The CDR3 is made up of 14 amino acids. The V and J ends lost 0 bases and 9 bases respectively, with 14 bases between them. Looked up from germline, CDR1 is MNHEY and CDR2 is SMNVEV (reference sequence). The chain's CDR3 is CASSLSAGLGKAFF. DNA of the CDR3: TGTGCCAGCAGTTTATCTGCAGGGCTGGGAAAAGCTTTCTTT.

The V gene is TRBV4-2, the J gene TRBJ2-4; TRBD2 matches 12 bases. Unmatched junction bases numbered 5, after V lost 0 bases and J lost 8 bases. Germline-derived CDR1 and CDR2 are LGHNA and YNFKEQ. This CDR3 has 16 residues. DNA of the CDR3: TGTGCCAGCAGCCAAGAACTAGCGGGAGGTAGGGACATTCAGTACTTC. Its translation is CASSQELAGGRDIQYF.

The J gene is TRBJ1-2, the V gene TRBV4-3; TRBD1 matches 8 bases. Trimming at V came to 0 bases and at J to 1 base, leaving 7 bases not matched to a gene. Germline V gene lookup returns CDR1 LGHNA and CDR2 YSLEER. The CDR3 totals 17 residues. CDR3 region: CASSQEARDRFNYGYTF. CDR3 bases: TGCGCCAGCAGCCAAGAGGCGAGGGACAGGTTTAACTATGGCTACACCTTC.

The chain combines TRBV9 with TRBJ1-1; D gene unclear. In germline, CDR1 is SGDLS, CDR2 YYNGEE. The CDR3 is 15 residues long. Trimming pared 3 bases from V and 6 bases from J, leaving 18 bases between. The CDR3 DNA is TGTGCCAGCAGCGCCCTGGGATGGGGTGCTCCTGAAGCTTTCTTT. Translation gives CASSALGWGAPEAFF.

V and J are TRBV7-2 and TRBJ1-5; D gene uncertain. The CDR3 is made up of 16 amino acids. Per the germline V gene, CDR1 is SGHTA and CDR2 is FQGNSA. The V gene lost 0 bases and the J gene lost 0 bases, with 9 bases spanning the gap. CDR3 residues: CASSLAPGYSNQPQHF. The CDR3 coding sequence is TGTGCCAGCAGCTTAGCGCCCGGATATAGCAATCAGCCCCAGCATTTT.

J is TRBJ2-2 and V is TRBV27, with D possibly matching TRBD2 (7 bases). This CDR3 is built from 15 residues. Germline V CDR1 and CDR2: MNHEY, SMNVEV (reference sequence). V was trimmed by 1 base and J by 5 bases, leaving 11 bases between them. In DNA form, the CDR3 reads TGTGCCAGCAGTTTATTGGGGGGGCGGACCGGGGAGCTGTTTTTT. Protein product: CASSLLGGRTGELFF.

The chain is built from TRBV7-2 and TRBJ1-2; no definite D call. Trimming cost V 1 base and J 8 bases, with 11 bases left between them. Germline CDR1 and CDR2: SGHTA and FQGNSA. The CDR3 runs to 13 residues. The DNA for the CDR3 is TGTGCCAGCAGCTTAGGGGTGTCGGCGGGCTACACCTTC. Protein product: CASSLGVSAGYTF.

The J gene is TRBJ2-3, the V gene TRBV18, with 11 nucleotides matching TRBD1. Germline V gives CDR1 KGHSH, CDR2 LQKENI. The CDR3 has 15 amino acids. After removal of 8 bases from V and 3 bases from J, the junction contained 7 bases not matched to a gene. CDR3 protein: CASTGQGAITDTQYF. The CDR3 DNA is TGTGCCAGCACCGGACAGGGGGCTATTACAGATACGCAGTATTTT.

In DNA form, the CDR3 reads TGTGCCTGGAGTACGACTAGCGGGGGGGTCAGTGAGCAGTTCTTC. This gives the protein CAWSTTSGGVSEQFF. The V call is TRBV30, the J call TRBJ2-1, with 14 positions matching TRBD2. This CDR3 comprises 15 residues. The V and J ends lost 2 bases and 9 bases, in that order; junction bases with no gene match: 6. CDR1 and CDR2 from the germline V gene are GTSNPN and SVGIG (reference sequence).

V and J are TRBV5-1 and TRBJ1-1, with 8 nucleotides matching TRBD1. The CDR3 runs to 15 residues. Germline trimming cut 0 bases from V and 4 bases from J; bases unmatched to any gene: 5. The germline CDR1 and CDR2 sequences are SGHRS and YFSETQ. The CDR3 spells CASSLDGRGPTEAFF. CDR3 coding DNA: TGCGCCAGCAGCTTGGACGGCAGGGGGCCCACTGAAGCTTTCTTT.

This clone was detected a few times. V gene TRBV9 combines with J gene TRBJ2-6; D is undetermined. Germline V gives CDR1 SGDLS, CDR2 YYNGEE. V was shortened by 4 bases and J by 2 bases, with 4 bases between the two germline ends. CDR3 length: 13 amino acids. This CDR3 is CASSSAGANVLTF. CDR3 DNA sequence: TGTGCCAGCAGCTCAGCTGGGGCCAACGTCCTGACTTTC.